This TCR beta chain is drawn from a study of post-analysis software for immune sequencing data. Study in general: Both relapsing-remitting and secondary progressive multiple sclerosis featured among the disease courses, as did progressive-relapsing multiple sclerosis.

TCR beta cDNA libraries had unique molecular identifiers. With roughly 0.85 to 11 million T cells as the source, a few hundred thousand cDNA molecules resulted. One entry per CDR3 protein results from TCRdb running MiXCR on the PCR reads. The sample records fewer than 850,000 distinct CDR3 sequences, about 45% being singletons. The CDR3 spans 14 residues. CDR1 is DFQATT, CDR2 SNEGSKA, per germline (reference sequence). The ends lost 3 bases at V and 3 bases at J; junction bases unmatched: 5. Concerning this clonotype: What it binds is unknown.

Study observations and caveats: Strong co-clustering by F measure linked samples that shared a preparation batch. Those with multiple sclerosis, the patient group, showed significantly lower normalized Chao1 diversity than controls. In patients, TRBV5-6, TRBV5-1 and TRBV20-1 belonged to about five TRBV segments found more frequently than in controls.

The sample taken for sequencing was blood. The sequence was obtained from a girl under 18 with multiple sclerosis. The rearrangement links TRBV20-1 to TRBJ2-7; TRBD2 matches at 10 bases. Written as DNA, the CDR3 is TGCAGTGCTAGGGGCCCTAGCGGGAGCTACGAGCAGTACTTC. This codes for CSARGPSGSYEQYF.